This TCR beta chain stems from a study of cytomegalovirus exposure and HLA in healthy donors. V was cut by 5 bases and J by 3 bases, with 16 bases left in between. This CDR3 is built from 15 residues. In germline, CDR1 is SGHTA, CDR2 FQGNSA. Primers for the PCR totalled 60 Vbeta and 13 Jbeta. Assay: immunoSEQ multiplex PCR; the TCRdb copy retains only in-frame clones and omits some. Among some 210,000 clones listed, about 77% were seen once. The rearrangement uses TRBV7-2 and TRBJ1-1; D unresolved. The material sequenced was PBMCs. The receptor was isolated from a woman aged 25 to 45 in good health and CMV-seropositive. The CDR3 DNA follows: TGTGCCAGCAGCCCTTTGGGCCTGAAACACACTGAAGCTTTCTTT. Translating gives CASSPLGLKHTEAFF.